This TCR beta chain was recovered during a study of T cell repertoires in cytomegalovirus infection. Study-level information: Public TCR beta signatures indicated both CMV infection and matching HLA type. Findings and caveats of the study: HLA-C-restricted, CMV-specific TCR beta clonotypes were dominant ex vivo.

One entry per CDR3 protein results from TCRdb running MiXCR on the reads. In the table there are around 900,000 distinct CDR3 sequences, 30% to 40% of which are singletons. As to this clonotype: Antigen unknown.

The CDR3 runs to 15 residues. Per the germline V gene, CDR1 is MGHRA and CDR2 is YSYEKL. The germline V and J ends were trimmed by 0 bases and 8 bases, with 16 bases remaining between them. The chain carries TRBV4-1 and TRBJ1-2, with TRBD1 as a possible D gene (6 bases). This sequence originates from a human donor in good health (CMV status not recorded). Some clones in this sample may be carry-over from other donors' samples. The source was cultured CD8+ T cells from PBMCs, collected from culture after CMV antigen stimulation. The CDR3 nucleotides are TGCGCCAGCAGCCAAGACCCCCACAGGGAAGAGGGCTACACCTTC. Encoded protein: CASSQDPHREEGYTF.